This T cell receptor (beta chain) originates from a study of T cell changes during pregnancy in multiple sclerosis. Repertoires were generated with immunoSEQ multiplex PCR, while TCRdb's copy carries only in-frame clones and drops some. Among tens of thousands of clones listed, approximately 90% were seen once. The germline V gene encodes CDR1 SGHVS and CDR2 FNYEAQ. Deletions cut 4 bases from V and 2 bases from J, with 5 bases between. The CDR3 contains 12 residues. This specimen was CD8+ T cells from peripheral blood mononuclear cells, taken before pregnancy. V is TRBV7-6 and J is TRBJ1-1; the D is unclear. This TCR was sampled from a female donor with multiple sclerosis, enrolled in a pregnancy study. The DNA for the CDR3 is TGTGCCAGCAGCTCCTATAACACTGAAGCTTTCTTT. It is translated as CASSSYNTEAFF. Complete variable domain (other parts from reference TRBV7-6 and TRBJ1-1): GAGVSQSPRYKVTKRGQDVALRCDPISGHVSLYWYRQALGQGPEFLTYFNYEAQQDKSGLPNDRFSAERPEGSISTLTIQRTEQRDSAMYRCASSSYNTEAFFGQGTRLTVV.